The clone carrying this T cell receptor beta chain was detected a few times. Any patient presenting with uncontrolled infection, other autoimmune disease, pregnancy or lactation was left out. Each diagnosis drew on symptoms, thyroxine, TRAb, thyroid ultrasound and orbital computed tomography findings. These data belong to a study of T cells in Graves' hyperthyroidism and ophthalmopathy. Looking at the study overall: Staff took peripheral blood when the initial diagnosis was made, before any treatment began.

The CDR3 extends over 14 amino acids. The germline V gene has CDR1 SNHLY and CDR2 FYNNEI. V was clipped by 4 bases and J by 4 bases, with 11 bases between them. What was amplified from RNA transcripts were TCR beta CDR3 regions. A first-round RT-PCR of the TCR CDR3 used the HTBI primer set. From the multiplex PCR reads, TCRdb called clonotypes with MiXCR, one entry per CDR3 protein. The profile shows 250,000 to 300,000 distinct CDR3 sequences, roughly 13% of them singletons. The receptor was derived from a woman aged 40-49 years with Graves' hyperthyroidism. The specimen sequenced was blood. V is TRBV2 and J is TRBJ2-1; perhaps TRBD2 as D (5 bases). The CDR3 DNA reads as TGTGCCAGCAGTGGGACTCCACCGTACAATGAGCAGTTCTTC. Translated: CASSGTPPYNEQFF.